This TCR beta chain comes out of a study of blood T cell repertoires in COVID-19. Overall study: PBMCs, B-cell-depleted T cells, or T cells provided the cDNA or gDNA that made up the material.

Cohort allocation depended upon clinical history that participants reported. Data came from immunoSEQ multiplex PCR; TCRdb stores just in-frame clones and leaves some out. This sample has about 200,000 clones, with 82% found just once. The germline V gene has CDR1 SGHTA and CDR2 FQGNSA. The CDR3 covers 15 residues. The V segment lost 3 bases and the J segment 4 bases; nucleotides outside the gene matches: 5. The chain employs TRBV7-2 and TRBJ2-1; 8 bases agree with TRBD2. Sequencing was performed on PBMCs or T cells enriched from blood (not recorded which). This TCR derives from a woman in her fifties or sixties with acute COVID-19. CDR3 in DNA: TGTGCCAGCAGCTTCGGGGGGGCCCTATACAATGAGCAGTTCTTC. Its protein product is CASSFGGALYNEQFF.